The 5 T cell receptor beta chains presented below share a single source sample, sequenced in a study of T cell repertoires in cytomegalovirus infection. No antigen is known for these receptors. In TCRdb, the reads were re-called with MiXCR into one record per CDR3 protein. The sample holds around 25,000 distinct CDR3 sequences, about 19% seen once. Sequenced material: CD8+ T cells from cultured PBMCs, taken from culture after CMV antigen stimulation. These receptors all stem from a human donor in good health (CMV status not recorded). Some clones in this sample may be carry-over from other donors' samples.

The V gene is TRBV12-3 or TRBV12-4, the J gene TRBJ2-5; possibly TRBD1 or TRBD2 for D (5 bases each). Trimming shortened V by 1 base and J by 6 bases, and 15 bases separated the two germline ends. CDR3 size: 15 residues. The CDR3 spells CASSLVGEPEKTQYF. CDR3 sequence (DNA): TGTGCCAGCAGTTTAGTGGGGGAGCCGGAAAAGACCCAGTACTTC.

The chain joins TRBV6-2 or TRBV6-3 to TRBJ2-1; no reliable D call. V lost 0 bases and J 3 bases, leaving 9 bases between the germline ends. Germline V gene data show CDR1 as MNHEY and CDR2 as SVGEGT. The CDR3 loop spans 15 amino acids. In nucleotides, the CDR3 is TGTGCCAGCAGTTACTCGAACGGTAACTACAATGAGCAGTTCTTC. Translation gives CASSYSNGNYNEQFF.

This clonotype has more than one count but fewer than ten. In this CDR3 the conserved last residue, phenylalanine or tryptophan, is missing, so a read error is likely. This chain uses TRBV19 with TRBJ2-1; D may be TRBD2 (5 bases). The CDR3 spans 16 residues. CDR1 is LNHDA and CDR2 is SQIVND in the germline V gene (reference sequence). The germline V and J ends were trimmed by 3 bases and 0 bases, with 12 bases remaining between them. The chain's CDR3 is CASSMNRGSSYNEQFS. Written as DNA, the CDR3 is TGTGCCAGTAGTATGAACCGGGGTAGCTCCTACAATGAGCAGTTCTCC.

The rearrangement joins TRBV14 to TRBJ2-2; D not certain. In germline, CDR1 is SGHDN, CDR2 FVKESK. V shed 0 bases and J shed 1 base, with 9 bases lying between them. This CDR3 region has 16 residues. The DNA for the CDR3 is TGTGCCAGCAGCCAAGATCTGCCCGGGAACACCGGGGAGCTGTTTTTT. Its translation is CASSQDLPGNTGELFF.

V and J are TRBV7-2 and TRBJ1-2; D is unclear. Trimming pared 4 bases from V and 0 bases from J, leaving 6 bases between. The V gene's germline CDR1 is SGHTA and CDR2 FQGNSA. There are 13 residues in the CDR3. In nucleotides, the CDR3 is TGTGCCAGCAGCTGGTCAGCTAACTATGGCTACACCTTC. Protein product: CASSWSANYGYTF.